This TCR beta chain was found in a study of blood T cell repertoires in COVID-19. Study as a whole: The study drew acute and convalescent COVID-19 samples from the United States, Italy and Spain. PBMCs, B-cell-depleted T cells, or T cells were the source of the cDNA or gDNA that made up the material.

Original handling: Nucleated cell counts were estimated from reference gene primer amplification. Sequencing used immunoSEQ multiplex PCR; TCRdb keeps in-frame clones, though not all of them. The D gene and trimming were derived from the DNA, and the V and J assignments and clone size from that table. The sample holds fewer than 250,000 clones, approximately 80% seen once. The germline V gene encodes CDR1 ENHRY and CDR2 SYGVKD. The V gene end was trimmed by 6 bases and the J gene end by 3 bases; junction bases not matched to a gene: 12. The CDR3 has 18 residues. This chain joins TRBV10-3 and TRBJ2-7; 15 bases line up with TRBD2. What was sequenced was peripheral blood. The source of this sequence is a woman aged 60-75 years with active or convalescent COVID-19. This chain's CDR3 is CAISRTSGRAGDGYEQYF. As DNA, the CDR3 is TGTGCCATCAGCCGGACTAGCGGGAGGGCTGGGGACGGCTACGAGCAGTACTTC.